This note documents a single TCR beta chain sequence. This sample was taken from a study of blood T cell repertoires in COVID-19. Study in general: Researchers got acute and convalescent COVID-19 samples from the United States, Italy and Spain. From T cells, B-cell-depleted T cells, or PBMCs came the material, which was cDNA or gDNA.

Clinical history reported by participants formed the basis on which cohorts were assigned. Germline CDR1 is MDHEN and CDR2 is SYDVKM. V gave up 5 bases and J gave up 3 bases, with 14 bases separating them. The CDR3 is made up of 14 amino acids. Original processing notes: Cell counts per sample came from amplifying reference gene primers. Data came from immunoSEQ multiplex PCR; TCRdb stores just in-frame clones and leaves some out. V and J calls and clone size are those listed in that table; D and trimming were worked out from the DNA. The sample holds 120,000 to 150,000 clones; 88% are singletons and the top ten take roughly 1.2%.

Specimen: PBMCs or T cells enriched from blood (not recorded which). The source is a woman aged 25 to 39 with acute COVID-19. The chain couples TRBV28 to TRBJ2-7; D might be TRBD2 (6 bases). CDR3 in DNA: TGTGCCAGCAGTATTAGCGGAGGCGGCTACGAGCAGTACTTC. Translation: CASSISGGGYEQYF.